These 17 T cell receptor beta chains came from one sample sequenced in a study of cytomegalovirus exposure and HLA in healthy donors. Using immunoSEQ multiplex PCR, the repertoire was profiled, and TCRdb retains in-frame clones only, with some absent. The sample carries over 100,000 clones, roughly 89% recorded once. The sequenced sample consisted of PBMCs. These receptors all come from a woman between 18 and 29 years old in good health and CMV-seronegative.

The rearrangement joins TRBV6-1 to TRBJ2-1, with D tentatively TRBD1 (5 bases). Per germline, CDR1 MNHNS and CDR2 SASEGT. The CDR3 loop spans 11 amino acids. V lost 7 bases and J 11 bases, leaving 12 bases between the germline ends. The chain's CDR3 is CASKQETKQFF. The CDR3 coding sequence is TGTGCCAGCAAACAGGAGACCAAGCAGTTCTTC.

On this clone: The sample holds other DNA sequences that translate to the same CDR3. The rearrangement joins TRBV7-9 to TRBJ2-7; a possible D gene is TRBD1 (5 bases). Between the trimmed V and J ends, which lost 5 bases and 1 base, there was a span of 12 bases. The CDR3 is 14 amino acids. CDR1 SEHNR and CDR2 FQNEAQ come from the germline V gene (reference sequence). The CDR3 DNA sequence: TGTGCCAGCAGCCCCAGAACAGGTTCCTACGAGCAGTACTTC. Amino acid sequence: CASSPRTGSYEQYF.

V and J are TRBV6-5 and TRBJ1-1, with D unclear. Germline V gives CDR1 MNHEY, CDR2 SVGAGI. The CDR3 is made up of 13 amino acids. V was clipped by 5 bases and J by 10 bases, with 17 bases between them. CDR3 sequence (DNA): TGTGCCAGCAGTCATCATTCGGCGGCCGGAGCTTTCTTT. This encodes CASSHHSAAGAFF.

This clone was seen a handful of times. The conserved phenylalanine or tryptophan normally closing the CDR3 is absent here, so this likely arose from a read error. It is unclear where the CDR3 begins or ends on the DNA, so no DNA is shown, and the CDR3 is as TCRdb lists it. The chain joins TRBV3-1 (or the pseudogene TRBV3-2) to TRBJ1-2. The CDR3 spans 8 residues, counting both ends. Germline CDR1 LGHDT, CDR2 YNNKEL (reference sequence). The CDR3: CASTLTES.

V gene TRBV10-3 combines with J gene TRBJ1-3; D call uncertain. The V and J ends lost 4 bases and 0 bases respectively, with 4 bases between them. Germline lookup yields CDR1 ENHRY and CDR2 SYGVKD. This CDR3 region has 13 residues. CDR3 protein: CAISGGSGNTIYF. DNA of the CDR3: TGTGCCATCAGTGGAGGCTCTGGAAACACCATATATTTT.

V and J are TRBV6-6 and TRBJ1-1; no clear D gene. CDR3 length: 14 residues. Germline V lookup: CDR1 MNHNY, CDR2 SVGAGI (reference sequence). Deletions cut 2 bases from V and 1 base from J, with 8 bases between. CDR3 nucleotide sequence: TGTGCCAGCAGTTACACGCGGGGGAACACTGAAGCTTTCTTT. Encoded protein: CASSYTRGNTEAFF.

The chain has TRBV6-6 and TRBJ2-7; D unresolved. The CDR3 has 14 residues. Germline CDR1 is MNHNY and CDR2 is SVGAGI (reference sequence). Between the trimmed V and J ends, which lost 3 bases and 0 bases, there was a span of 9 bases. The CDR3 is CASSYSRSSYEQYF. CDR3 coding DNA: TGTGCCAGCAGTTATTCCCGGAGCTCCTACGAGCAGTACTTC.

This chain connects TRBV2 to TRBJ1-6, with 9 bases lining up with TRBD1. CDR3 size: 18 residues. Trimming at V came to 9 bases and at J to 8 bases, leaving 20 bases not matched to a gene. Germline-derived CDR1 and CDR2 are SNHLY and FYNNEI. Written as DNA, the CDR3 is TGTGCCAGTGACAAAGCGGGTCCCGGGACAGGGACCCATTCACCCCTCCACTTT. Amino acids: CASDKAGPGTGTHSPLHF.

This clone was recorded once. The gene calls are TRBV18 and TRBJ1-5; D is unclear. This CDR3 has 15 residues. Looked up from germline, CDR1 is KGHSH and CDR2 is LQKENI. Between the trimmed V and J ends, which lost 7 bases and 6 bases, there was a span of 19 bases. As DNA, the CDR3 is TGTGCCAGCTTTTCCTTTACTAGGCCTGGTCAGCCCCAGCATTTT. It yields the protein CASFSFTRPGQPQHF.

The chain employs TRBV11-2 and TRBJ2-7; 9 bases fit TRBD2. With V trimmed by 1 base and J by 2 bases, 3 bases remained unmatched. The CDR3 is 15 amino acids. CDR1 is SGHAT and CDR2 is FQNNGV in the germline V gene. The chain's CDR3 is CASSLGRGGPYEQYF. CDR3 DNA: TGTGCCAGCAGCTTAGGGCGGGGGGGCCCCTACGAGCAGTACTTC. The complete variable domain, with remaining parts taken from reference TRBV11-2 and TRBJ2-7, reads EAGVAQSPRYKIIEKRQSVAFWCNPISGHATLYWYQQILGQGPKLLIQFQNNGVVDDSQLPKDRFSAERLKGVDSTLKIQPAKLEDSAVYLCASSLGRGGPYEQYFGPGTRLTVT.

The chain employs TRBV5-1 and TRBJ2-7; a weak D match, TRBD2 (6 bases). The V end lost 4 bases, the J end lost 5 bases, and 16 bases lay between the germline ends. The CDR3 spans 14 residues. The germline gives CDR1 SGHRS, CDR2 YFSETQ. CDR3 coding DNA: TGCGCCAGCAGCCTGACAACCGGGACTCACGAGCAGTACTTC. Its translation: CASSLTTGTHEQYF.

The V and J genes are TRBV6-6 and TRBJ1-2; D is possibly TRBD1 (5 bases). V was trimmed by 4 bases and J by 8 bases, leaving 20 bases between them. Germline loops: CDR1 MNHNY, CDR2 SVGAGI (reference sequence). The CDR3 spans 15 residues. The CDR3 DNA is TGTGCCAGCAGTTGGGGGGACTCCTATGCATCCGGCTACACCTTC. This codes for CASSWGDSYASGYTF.

The J gene is TRBJ2-1, the V gene TRBV4-1; 8 bases are shared with TRBD2. Germline V CDR1 and CDR2: MGHRA, YSYEKL. The CDR3 is made up of 14 amino acids. The V segment lost 4 bases and the J segment 8 bases; nucleotides outside the gene matches: 7. The CDR3 protein is CASSPRGGSYEQFF. CDR3 in DNA: TGCGCCAGCAGCCCACGGGGGGGTTCTTATGAGCAGTTCTTC.

The chain is built from TRBV5-5 and TRBJ1-5, with a weak D call TRBD1 (5 bases). Germline V gene lookup returns CDR1 SGHKS and CDR2 YYEKEE (reference sequence). This CDR3 spans 12 amino acids. Trimming pared 4 bases from V and 6 bases from J, leaving 8 bases between. Written as DNA, the CDR3 is TGTGCCAGCAGCAGGGGAGGTCAGCCCCAGCATTTT. Protein: CASSRGGQPQHF. The whole variable domain, remainder taken from reference TRBV5-5 and TRBJ1-5, is DAGVTQSPTHLIKTRGQQVTLRCSPISGHKSVSWYQQVLGQGPQFIFQYYEKEERGRGNFPDRFSARQFPNYSSELNVNALLLGDSALYLCASSRGGQPQHFGDGTRLSIL.

The rearrangement joins TRBV4-1 to TRBJ1-1; no firm D call. Germline loops: CDR1 MGHRA, CDR2 YSYEKL. The V gene lost 4 bases and the J gene lost 0 bases, with 12 bases spanning the gap. CDR3 length: 15 amino acids. CDR3 amino acids: CASSLRRTMNTEAFF. The DNA of the CDR3 is TGCGCCAGCAGCCTGCGGCGAACAATGAACACTGAAGCTTTCTTT.

About this clone: Other DNA sequences in this specimen translate into the identical CDR3. V and J are TRBV5-1 and TRBJ2-3; 15 nucleotides match TRBD2. The CDR3 has 16 amino acids. The J segment lost 3 bases and the V segment lost 2 bases, leaving 1 base of the junction unmatched. Germline lookup yields CDR1 SGHRS and CDR2 YFSETQ. The CDR3 region is CASSFGTSGGTDTQYF. As DNA, the CDR3 is TGCGCCAGCAGCTTCGGGACTAGCGGGGGGACAGATACGCAGTATTTT. The variable domain in full, completed from reference TRBV5-1 and TRBJ2-3, reads KAGVTQTPRYLIKTRGQQVTLSCSPISGHRSVSWYQQTPGQGLQFLFEYFSETQRNKGNFPGRFSGRQFSNSRSEMNVSTLELGDSALYLCASSFGTSGGTDTQYFGPGTRLTVL.

This clone was seen a single time. CDR3 in amino acids: CASHRDRVPYEQYF. The CDR3, as DNA: TGCGCCAGCCACCGGGACAGGGTTCCCTACGAGCAGTACTTC. J is TRBJ2-7 and V is TRBV5-1, with 9 bases fitting TRBD1. The V and J ends lost 7 bases and 2 bases, in that order; junction bases with no gene match: 7. Germline assignment: CDR1 SGHRS and CDR2 YFSETQ. This CDR3 spans 14 amino acids.